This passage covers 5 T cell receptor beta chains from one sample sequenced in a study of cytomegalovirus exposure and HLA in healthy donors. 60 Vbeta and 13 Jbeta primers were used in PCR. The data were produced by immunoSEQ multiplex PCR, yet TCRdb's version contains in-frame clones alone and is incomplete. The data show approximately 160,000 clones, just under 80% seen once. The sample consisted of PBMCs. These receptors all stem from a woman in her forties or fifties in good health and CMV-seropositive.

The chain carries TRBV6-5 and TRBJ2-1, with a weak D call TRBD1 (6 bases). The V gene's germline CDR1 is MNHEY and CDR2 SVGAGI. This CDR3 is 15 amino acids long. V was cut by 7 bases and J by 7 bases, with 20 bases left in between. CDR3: CASKVQGPLGNEQFF. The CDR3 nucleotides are TGTGCCAGCAAAGTACAGGGTCCTCTTGGGAATGAGCAGTTCTTC.

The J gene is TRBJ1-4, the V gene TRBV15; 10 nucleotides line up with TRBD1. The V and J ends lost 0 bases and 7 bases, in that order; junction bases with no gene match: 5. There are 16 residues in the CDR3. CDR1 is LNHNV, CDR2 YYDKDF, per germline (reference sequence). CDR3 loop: CATSRDKGTGVEKLFF. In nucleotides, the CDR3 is TGTGCCACCAGCAGAGATAAAGGGACAGGGGTTGAAAAACTGTTTTTT.

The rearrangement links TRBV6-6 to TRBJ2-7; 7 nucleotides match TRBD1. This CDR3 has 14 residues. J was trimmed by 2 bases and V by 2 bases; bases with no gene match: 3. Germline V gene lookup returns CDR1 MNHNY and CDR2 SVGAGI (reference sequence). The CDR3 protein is CASSYTGTAYEQYF. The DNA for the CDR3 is TGTGCCAGCAGTTACACTGGGACAGCCTACGAGCAGTACTTC.

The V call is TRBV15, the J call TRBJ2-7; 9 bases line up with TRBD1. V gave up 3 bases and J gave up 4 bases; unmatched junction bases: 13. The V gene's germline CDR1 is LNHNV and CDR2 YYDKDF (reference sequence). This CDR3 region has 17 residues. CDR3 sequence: CATSSWGRTGVEYEQYF. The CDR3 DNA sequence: TGTGCCACCAGCAGCTGGGGGCGGACAGGGGTGGAATACGAGCAGTACTTC.

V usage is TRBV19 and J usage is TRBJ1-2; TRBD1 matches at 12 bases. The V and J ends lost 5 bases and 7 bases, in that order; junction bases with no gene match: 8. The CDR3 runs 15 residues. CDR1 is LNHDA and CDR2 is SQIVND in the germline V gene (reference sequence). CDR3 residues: CASSGPGQGAGGYTF. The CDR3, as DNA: TGTGCCAGTAGTGGACCGGGACAGGGGGCGGGTGGCTACACCTTC.